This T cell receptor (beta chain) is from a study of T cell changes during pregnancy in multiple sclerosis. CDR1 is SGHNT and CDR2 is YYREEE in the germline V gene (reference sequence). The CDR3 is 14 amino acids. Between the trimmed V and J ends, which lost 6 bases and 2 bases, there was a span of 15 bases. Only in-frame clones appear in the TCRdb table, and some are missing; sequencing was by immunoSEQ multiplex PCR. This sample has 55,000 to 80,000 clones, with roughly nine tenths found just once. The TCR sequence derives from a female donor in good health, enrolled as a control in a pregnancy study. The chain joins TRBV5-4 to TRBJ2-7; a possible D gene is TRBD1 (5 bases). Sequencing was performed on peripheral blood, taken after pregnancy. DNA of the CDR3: TGTGCCAGCACCCTGGCAGGGAACACCTACGAGCAGTACTTC. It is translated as CASTLAGNTYEQYF. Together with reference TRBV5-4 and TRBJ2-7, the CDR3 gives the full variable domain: ETGVTQSPTHLIKTRGQQVTLRCSSQSGHNTVSWYQQALGQGPQFIFQYYREEENGRGNFPPRFSGLQFPNYSSELNVNALELDDSALYLCASTLAGNTYEQYFGPGTRLTVT.